The rows below give T cell receptor beta chains drawn from one sample of a study of OX40 agonist ivuxolimab in advanced cancers. The table came from immunoSEQ multiplex PCR; TCRdb's copy has only in-frame clones and leaves some out. The table shows over 70,000 clones, with under 95% occurring only once. This specimen consisted of CD4+ or CD8+ T cells sorted from blood, obtained in a trial of the OX40 agonist ivuxolimab. These receptors were taken from an adult with an advanced solid tumor such as melanoma, head and neck, liver or kidney cancer. Both conserved end residues are part of each CDR3. D genes are given only for firm matches. Clone size is stated in some rows and not others, as once, few, many or a class when expanded.

j_call: TRBJ2-7
v_call: TRBV7-5
d_call: .
clone_size: .
cdr3_nt: TGTGCCAGAGGGGCGGCCTACGAGCAGTACTTC
cdr3_aa: CARGAAYEQYF

j_call: TRBJ1-5
v_call: TRBV4-1
d_call: .
clone_size: .
cdr3_nt: TGCGCCAGCAGCCAATCAGGACAGAAGGATCAGCCCCAGCATTTT
cdr3_aa: CASSQSGQKDQPQHF

j_call: TRBJ1-1
v_call: TRBV7-9
d_call: .
clone_size: once
cdr3_nt: TGTGCCAGCCGCGGGGGAGGCCCTGAAGCTTTCTTT
cdr3_aa: CASRGGGPEAFF

j_call: TRBJ1-2
v_call: TRBV7-6
d_call: .
clone_size: .
cdr3_nt: TGTGCCAGCAGCTCCGGACCGAACTATGGCTACACCTTC
cdr3_aa: CASSSGPNYGYTF

j_call: TRBJ2-3
v_call: TRBV27
d_call: TRBD2
clone_size: .
cdr3_nt: TGTGCCAGCAGTTCGGGACTAGCGGGCACAGATACGCAGTATTTT
cdr3_aa: CASSSGLAGTDTQYF

j_call: TRBJ2-1
v_call: TRBV7-8
d_call: TRBD2
clone_size: .
cdr3_nt: TGTGCCAGCACTCCAGGACTAGCGGGGAACAATGAGCAGTTCTTC
cdr3_aa: CASTPGLAGNNEQFF

j_call: TRBJ2-3
v_call: TRBV29-1
d_call: TRBD1
clone_size: .
cdr3_nt: TGCAGCGTTGAATCGACAGGGGCCGATGATAGCACAGATACGCAGTATTTT
cdr3_aa: CSVESTGADDSTDTQYF

j_call: TRBJ1-4
v_call: TRBV7-2
d_call: .
clone_size: .
cdr3_nt: TGTGCCAGCAGCGTCATGACCGCCCAGAATGAAAAACTGTTTTTT
cdr3_aa: CASSVMTAQNEKLFF

j_call: TRBJ2-5
v_call: TRBV7-8
d_call: .
clone_size: .
cdr3_nt: TGTGCCAGCAGCCCGTGGAGTTCAGAGACCCAGTACTTC
cdr3_aa: CASSPWSSETQYF

j_call: TRBJ1-3
v_call: TRBV14
d_call: .
clone_size: .
cdr3_nt: TGTGCCAGCAGCCAAGAGAAGGGTTTCCTCTTCTCTGGAAACACCATATATTTT
cdr3_aa: CASSQEKGFLFSGNTIYF

j_call: TRBJ1-4
v_call: TRBV5-1
d_call: .
clone_size: .
cdr3_nt: TGCGCCAGCAGCTCGGGGAAAACAGGGTTGGATGAAAAACTGTTTTTT
cdr3_aa: CASSSGKTGLDEKLFF